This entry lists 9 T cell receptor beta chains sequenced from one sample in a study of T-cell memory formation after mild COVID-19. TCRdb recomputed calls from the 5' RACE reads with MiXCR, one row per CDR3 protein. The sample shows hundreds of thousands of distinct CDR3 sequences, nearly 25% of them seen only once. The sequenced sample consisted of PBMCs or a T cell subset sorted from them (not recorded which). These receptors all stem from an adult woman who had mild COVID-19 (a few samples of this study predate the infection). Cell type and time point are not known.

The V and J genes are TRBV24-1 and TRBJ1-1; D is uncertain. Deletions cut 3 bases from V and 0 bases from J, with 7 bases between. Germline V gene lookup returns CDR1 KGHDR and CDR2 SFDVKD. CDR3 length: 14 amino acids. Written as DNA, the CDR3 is TGTGCCACCAGTGATGCAGCCATGAACACTGAAGCTTTCTTT. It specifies CATSDAAMNTEAFF.

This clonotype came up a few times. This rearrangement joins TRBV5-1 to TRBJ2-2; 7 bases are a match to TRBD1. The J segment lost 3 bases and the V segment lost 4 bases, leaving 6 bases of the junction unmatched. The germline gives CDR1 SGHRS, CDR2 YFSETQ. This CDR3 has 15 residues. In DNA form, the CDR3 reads TGCGCCAGCAGCCAGGGGGACACCCACACCGGGGAGCTGTTTTTT. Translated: CASSQGDTHTGELFF.

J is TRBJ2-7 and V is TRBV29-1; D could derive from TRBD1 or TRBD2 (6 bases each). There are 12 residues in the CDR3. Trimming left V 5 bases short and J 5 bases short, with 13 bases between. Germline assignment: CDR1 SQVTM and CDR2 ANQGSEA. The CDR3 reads CSVQLGGHEQYF. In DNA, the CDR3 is TGCAGCGTTCAACTCGGGGGCCACGAGCAGTACTTC.

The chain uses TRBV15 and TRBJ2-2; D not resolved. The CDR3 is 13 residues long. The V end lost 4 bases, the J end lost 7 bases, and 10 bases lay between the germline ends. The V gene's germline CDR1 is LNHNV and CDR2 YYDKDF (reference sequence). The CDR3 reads CATSKSQIGELFF. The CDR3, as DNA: TGTGCCACCAGCAAGAGCCAGATCGGGGAGCTGTTTTTT.

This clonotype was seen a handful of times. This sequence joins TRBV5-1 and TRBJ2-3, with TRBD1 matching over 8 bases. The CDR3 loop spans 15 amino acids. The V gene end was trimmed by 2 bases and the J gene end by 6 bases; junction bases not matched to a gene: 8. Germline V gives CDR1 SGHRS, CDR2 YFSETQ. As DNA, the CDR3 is TGCGCCAGCAGCTTACAGGGGGGCCCGAGCGATACGCAGTATTTT. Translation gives CASSLQGGPSDTQYF.

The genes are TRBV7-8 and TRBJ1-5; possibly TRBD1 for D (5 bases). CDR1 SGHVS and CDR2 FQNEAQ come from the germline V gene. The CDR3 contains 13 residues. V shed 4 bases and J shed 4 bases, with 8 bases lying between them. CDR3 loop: CASSSGRNQPQHF. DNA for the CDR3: TGTGCCAGCAGCTCGGGACGTAATCAGCCCCAGCATTTT.

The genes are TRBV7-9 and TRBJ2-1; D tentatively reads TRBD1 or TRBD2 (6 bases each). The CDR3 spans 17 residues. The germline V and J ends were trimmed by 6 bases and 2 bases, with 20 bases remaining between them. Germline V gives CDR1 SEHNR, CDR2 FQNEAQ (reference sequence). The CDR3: CASSVPRGRGPYNEQFF. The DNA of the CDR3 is TGTGCCAGCAGTGTACCCCGGGGGCGGGGACCCTACAATGAGCAGTTCTTC.

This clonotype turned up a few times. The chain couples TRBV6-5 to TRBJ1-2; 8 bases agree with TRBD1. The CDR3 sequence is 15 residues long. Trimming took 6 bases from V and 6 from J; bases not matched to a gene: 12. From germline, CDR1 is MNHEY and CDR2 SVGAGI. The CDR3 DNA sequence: TGTGCCAGCAGCCCCAGGACAGGGAGGTGGAATGGCTACACCTTC. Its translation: CASSPRTGRWNGYTF.

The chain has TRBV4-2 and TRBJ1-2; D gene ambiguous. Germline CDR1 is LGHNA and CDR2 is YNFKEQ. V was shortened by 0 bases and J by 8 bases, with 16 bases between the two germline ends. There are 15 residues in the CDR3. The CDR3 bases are TGTGCCAGCAGCCAAGATAAAGGTGCGGGAAGGGGCTACACCTTC. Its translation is CASSQDKGAGRGYTF.